These 7 T cell receptor beta chains share one sample of origin, sequenced in a study of blood T cell repertoires in COVID-19. The repertoire was sequenced with immunoSEQ multiplex PCR; TCRdb's copy has only in-frame clones and lacks some. The table lists about 130,000 clones, around 86% of them singletons. Sequenced input: peripheral blood. The receptors here all came from a woman aged 70-85 years with COVID-19, enrolled during active disease.

J is TRBJ2-7 and V is TRBV9, with TRBD1 matching 9 bases. In germline, CDR1 is SGDLS, CDR2 YYNGEE. Trimming cost V 4 bases and J 4 bases; bases outside gene matches: 6. This CDR3 is 14 amino acids long. For the CDR3, the DNA is TGTGCCAGCAGCCGAGGGACAGGGCTATACGAGCAGTACTTC. Its protein is CASSRGTGLYEQYF.

The V and J genes are TRBV9 and TRBJ1-4; D not resolved. The CDR3 runs 15 residues. Looked up from germline, CDR1 is SGDLS and CDR2 is YYNGEE. V was trimmed by 4 bases and J by 5 bases, leaving 15 bases between them. The CDR3 DNA follows: TGTGCCAGCAGCCGAGGGCTGGGGATAAATGAAAAACTGTTTTTT. Encoded protein: CASSRGLGINEKLFF.

The chain has TRBV9 and TRBJ1-1, with a possible D match to TRBD1 (6 bases). The CDR3 covers 14 residues. V was clipped by 0 bases and J by 7 bases, with 13 bases between them. The germline gives CDR1 SGDLS, CDR2 YYNGEE. The DNA of the CDR3 is TGTGCCAGCAGCGTAGACCAGGGGCCACGTGAAGCTTTCTTT. This codes for CASSVDQGPREAFF.

The rearrangement links TRBV5-5 to TRBJ1-2; D perhaps matches TRBD1 (6 bases). CDR3 length: 15 residues. Germline CDR1 and CDR2: SGHKS and YYEKEE (reference sequence). Deletions cut 1 base from V and 1 base from J, with 11 bases between. The CDR3, as DNA: TGTGCCAGCAGCTTGACCGACAGGAGTAACTATGGCTACACCTTC. Translated, it gives CASSLTDRSNYGYTF.

The chain joins TRBV29-1 to TRBJ1-4; possibly TRBD1 for D (5 bases). This CDR3 is built from 12 residues. The V end lost 6 bases, the J end lost 6 bases, and 11 bases lay between the germline ends. CDR1 and CDR2 from the germline V gene are SQVTM and ANQGSEA. The DNA for the CDR3 is TGCAGCGTGCAGGGAAGTGATGAAAAACTGTTTTTT. Amino acid sequence: CSVQGSDEKLFF. Variable domain in full (rest from reference TRBV29-1 and TRBJ1-4): SAVISQKPSRDICQRGTSLTIQCQVDSQVTMMFWYRQQPGQSLTLIATANQGSEATYESGFVIDKFPISRPNLTFSTLTVSNMSPEDSSIYLCSVQGSDEKLFFGSGTQLSVL.

The chain links TRBV28 to TRBJ2-2; 9 bases align to TRBD1. Germline V CDR1 and CDR2: MDHEN, SYDVKM. V was pared by 6 bases and J by 6 bases, with 8 bases of the junction left unmatched. There are 15 residues in the CDR3. CDR3 DNA: TGTGCCAGCAGAGTGGGACAGGGCTTTTCCGGGGAGCTGTTTTTT. This encodes CASRVGQGFSGELFF.

This clone was recorded once. The rearrangement joins TRBV7-3 to TRBJ1-3; D remains unclear. Trimming removed 0 bases from V and 6 bases from J, with 12 bases in between. In germline, CDR1 is SGHTA, CDR2 FQGTGA. The CDR3 runs to 15 residues. The CDR3 loop reads CASSLTRGPKNTIYF. The CDR3 DNA is TGTGCCAGCAGCTTAACCCGAGGGCCAAAAAACACCATATATTTT.